The 21 T cell receptor beta chains in this list originate from one sample, sequenced in a study of T cells after somatic rescue of genetic block. The protocol was immunoSEQ multiplex PCR, while the TCRdb copy is restricted to in-frame clones and leaves out a portion. The sample lists over 14,000 clones; roughly 70% were seen once. The sample comprised peripheral blood mononuclear cells (PBMCs). These receptors were taken from a man between 18 and 29 years old.

The chain uses TRBV19 and TRBJ2-6, with TRBD1 as a possible D gene (6 bases). The length of the CDR3 is 16 residues. Germline lookup yields CDR1 LNHDA and CDR2 SQIVND (reference sequence). V was cut by 9 bases and J by 4 bases, with 19 bases left in between. The CDR3 loop reads CASNIQGPSGANVLTF. CDR3 sequence (DNA): TGTGCCAGCAATATACAGGGACCCTCGGGGGCCAACGTCCTGACTTTC.

V usage is TRBV5-1 and J usage is TRBJ1-6; tentatively, D is TRBD1 (6 bases). V shed 4 bases and J shed 7 bases, with 15 bases lying between them. The CDR3 spans 15 residues. Germline CDR1 is SGHRS and CDR2 is YFSETQ. The CDR3 spells CASSTGRDKNSPLHF. The CDR3 bases are TGCGCCAGCAGCACCGGAAGGGACAAAAATTCACCCCTCCACTTT.

This clone was recorded only once. This sequence joins TRBV29-1 and TRBJ2-5, with D hard to call. V dropped 5 bases and J dropped 2 bases, with 15 bases sitting between them. The germline V gene encodes CDR1 SQVTM and CDR2 ANQGSEA. This CDR3 has 14 amino acids. DNA of the CDR3: TGCAGCGTTATGGCTAGGGCAGCACAAGAGACCCAGTACTTC. It is translated as CSVMARAAQETQYF.

This clone occurred once. The genes are TRBV30 and TRBJ1-1; tentatively, D is TRBD1 (5 bases). CDR3 length: 18 amino acids. V was cut by 7 bases and J by 0 bases, with 27 bases left in between. CDR1 is GTSNPN and CDR2 is SVGIG in the germline V gene (reference sequence). The CDR3 DNA is TGTGCCTTTGGGGCCCCGACAGCGAAGACTCAAATGAACACTGAAGCTTTCTTT. Protein: CAFGAPTAKTQMNTEAFF.

The chain links TRBV11-2 to TRBJ2-7; maybe TRBD1 (6 bases). The CDR3 runs to 16 residues. The V gene's germline CDR1 is SGHAT and CDR2 FQNNGV. Trimming stripped 1 base from V and 3 bases from J, with 16 bases between. CDR3: CASSLGSYGTSYEQYF. CDR3 bases: TGTGCCAGCAGCTTAGGCTCTTACGGGACAAGCTACGAGCAGTACTTC. Supplemented by reference TRBV11-2 and TRBJ2-7, the full variable domain reads EAGVAQSPRYKIIEKRQSVAFWCNPISGHATLYWYQQILGQGPKLLIQFQNNGVVDDSQLPKDRFSAERLKGVDSTLKIQPAKLEDSAVYLCASSLGSYGTSYEQYFGPGTRLTVT.

The chain couples TRBV21-1 to TRBJ2-7; the table assigns TRBD2, which was not confirmed against the DNA. TRBV21-1 is deemed a pseudogene. The CDR3 totals 14 residues. CDR3 in amino acids: CARRVGLAGAVQYF. For the CDR3, the DNA is TGTGCCAGAAGGGTAGGACTAGCGGGAGCGGTGCAGTACTTC.

The chain joins TRBV10-3 to TRBJ2-5; the D call may be TRBD1 or TRBD2 (5 bases each). The CDR3 sequence is 15 residues long. V was trimmed by 4 bases and J by 5 bases, leaving 17 bases between them. CDR1 is ENHRY and CDR2 is SYGVKD in the germline V gene. The CDR3 reads CAISVGAQGGETQYF. CDR3 bases: TGTGCCATCAGTGTTGGGGCCCAGGGCGGGGAGACCCAGTACTTC.

The genes are TRBV5-6 and TRBJ1-2; 9 nucleotides match TRBD1. Losses at the gene ends were 4 bases for V and 2 bases for J; bases not matched to a gene: 6. The CDR3 loop spans 15 amino acids. Germline loops: CDR1 SGHDT, CDR2 YYEEEE. The CDR3 DNA reads TGTGCCAGCAGCGGGCTGGGACAGGGAAACTATGGCTACACCTTC. This translates into CASSGLGQGNYGYTF.

The chain employs TRBV7-3 and TRBJ2-7; 10 nucleotides match TRBD2. The germline V gene encodes CDR1 SGHTA and CDR2 FQGTGA. This CDR3 region has 15 residues. Losses at the gene ends were 1 base for V and 4 bases for J; bases not matched to a gene: 4. The CDR3 spells CASSLKTSGPYEQYF. CDR3 in DNA: TGTGCCAGCAGCTTAAAGACTAGCGGGCCGTACGAGCAGTACTTC.

The genes are TRBV6-1 and TRBJ1-5; tentatively, D is TRBD1 (6 bases). The germline V gene encodes CDR1 MNHNS and CDR2 SASEGT. This CDR3 region has 16 residues. The V end was cut by 2 bases, the J end by 1 base, with 12 bases between. The CDR3 protein is CASSELGGASNQPQHF. DNA of the CDR3: TGTGCCAGCAGTGAATTGGGGGGGGCGAGCAATCAGCCCCAGCATTTT.

This sequence joins TRBV10-3 and TRBJ2-1; tentatively, D is TRBD1 (8 bases). Germline V CDR1 and CDR2: ENHRY, SYGVKD. Trimming pared 0 bases from V and 8 bases from J, leaving 20 bases between. This CDR3 has 17 amino acids. The DNA of the CDR3 is TGTGCCATCAGTGAGTCGAGGGGGGGCGGGGGACAGGATGAGCAGTTCTTC. It codes for CAISESRGGGGQDEQFF.

The J gene is TRBJ1-1, the V gene TRBV5-1, with D unclear. CDR3 length: 13 amino acids. Germline values: CDR1 SGHRS, CDR2 YFSETQ. Trimming cost V 0 bases and J 3 bases, with 6 bases left between them. This CDR3 reads CASSLEGHTEAFF. The CDR3 DNA reads TGCGCCAGCAGCTTGGAGGGTCACACTGAAGCTTTCTTT. Full variable domain (missing parts from reference TRBV5-1 and TRBJ1-1): KAGVTQTPRYLIKTRGQQVTLSCSPISGHRSVSWYQQTPGQGLQFLFEYFSETQRNKGNFPGRFSGRQFSNSRSEMNVSTLELGDSALYLCASSLEGHTEAFFGQGTRLTVV.

The chain combines TRBV5-1 with TRBJ1-4; no clear D. The CDR3 runs 14 residues. V dropped 4 bases and J dropped 4 bases, with 11 bases sitting between them. The germline CDR1 and CDR2 sequences are SGHRS and YFSETQ. The CDR3 coding sequence is TGCGCCAGCAGCACGGGCCAGCTTAATGAAAAACTGTTTTTT. It codes for CASSTGQLNEKLFF.

This clone was recorded a few times. The rearrangement uses TRBV9 and TRBJ2-1; 8 nucleotides line up with TRBD2. V shed 6 bases and J 6 bases; nucleotides not matched to a gene: 11. The CDR3 runs to 15 residues. Germline V gene lookup returns CDR1 SGDLS and CDR2 YYNGEE. This CDR3 reads CASNQRGPAGNEQFF. DNA for the CDR3: TGTGCCAGCAATCAGCGGGGGCCCGCTGGCAATGAGCAGTTCTTC.

This clone was observed a few times. Relative to the germline gene, one junction end is altered; a read error may explain this. The rearrangement uses TRBV10-3 and TRBJ2-1; D call uncertain. The CDR3 consists of 13 residues. CDR1 ENHRY and CDR2 SYGVKD come from the germline V gene. In DNA form, the CDR3 reads TGTGCCATCAGGCCGGGCTCCAACAATGAGCAGTTCTTC. Encoded protein: CAIRPGSNNEQFF.

The chain has TRBV18 and TRBJ2-7; D unresolved. The germline gives CDR1 KGHSH, CDR2 LQKENI. This CDR3 is 12 amino acids long. V gave up 5 bases and J gave up 0 bases, with 5 bases separating them. The CDR3 is CASSGNSYEQYF. CDR3 DNA: TGTGCCAGCTCAGGGAACTCCTACGAGCAGTACTTC.

The genes are TRBV5-5 and TRBJ1-5; 11 bases are a match to TRBD1. CDR3 length: 16 amino acids. The V gene's germline CDR1 is SGHKS and CDR2 YYEKEE (reference sequence). After removal of 2 bases from V and 1 base from J, the junction contained 2 bases not matched to a gene. The CDR3 sequence is CASSLGQGASNQPQHF. In nucleotides, the CDR3 is TGTGCCAGCAGCTTAGGACAGGGGGCCAGCAATCAGCCCCAGCATTTT.

This chain connects TRBV5-5 to TRBJ2-3, with D unclear. Looked up from germline, CDR1 is SGHKS and CDR2 is YYEKEE (reference sequence). V was trimmed by 6 bases and J by 4 bases, leaving 6 bases between them. The CDR3 is made up of 11 amino acids. The CDR3 region has the DNA TGTGCCAGCAAAGTGGCAGATACGCAGTATTTT. It specifies CASKVADTQYF.

V gene TRBV5-1 combines with J gene TRBJ1-4; D may be TRBD1 (5 bases). V was cut by 4 bases and J by 3 bases, with 10 bases left in between. This CDR3 is built from 14 residues. CDR1 and CDR2 from the germline V gene are SGHRS and YFSETQ. The CDR3 region has the DNA TGCGCCAGCAGCCCCCAGGGTGCTAATGAAAAACTGTTTTTT. This codes for CASSPQGANEKLFF.

The CDR3 coding sequence is TGTGCCAGCGGACTAGCGGAGACCTACGAGCAGTACTTC. This sequence encodes CASGLAETYEQYF. This chain joins TRBV2 and TRBJ2-7; 10 nucleotides line up with TRBD2. The CDR3 loop spans 13 amino acids. The germline gives CDR1 SNHLY, CDR2 FYNNEI. V gave up 8 bases and J gave up 2 bases; unmatched junction bases: 3. Using reference TRBV2 and TRBJ2-7 for the parts outside the CDR3, the full variable domain is EPEVTQTPSHQVTQMGQEVILRCVPISNHLYFYWYRQILGQKVEFLVSFYNNEISEKSEIFDDQFSVERPDGSNFTLKIRSTKLEDSAMYFCASGLAETYEQYFGPGTRLTVT.

This chain links TRBV4-1 with TRBJ2-5, with TRBD2 matching over 8 bases. The end of the DNA fits TRBJ2-7 better, so the J call may be wrong. There are 15 residues in the CDR3. Germline values: CDR1 MGHRA, CDR2 YSYEKL. CDR3 sequence (DNA): TGCGCCAGCAGCCAAGGAGCGGGAGTAGGATACGAGCAGTACTTC. Its translation: CASSQGAGVGYEQYF.